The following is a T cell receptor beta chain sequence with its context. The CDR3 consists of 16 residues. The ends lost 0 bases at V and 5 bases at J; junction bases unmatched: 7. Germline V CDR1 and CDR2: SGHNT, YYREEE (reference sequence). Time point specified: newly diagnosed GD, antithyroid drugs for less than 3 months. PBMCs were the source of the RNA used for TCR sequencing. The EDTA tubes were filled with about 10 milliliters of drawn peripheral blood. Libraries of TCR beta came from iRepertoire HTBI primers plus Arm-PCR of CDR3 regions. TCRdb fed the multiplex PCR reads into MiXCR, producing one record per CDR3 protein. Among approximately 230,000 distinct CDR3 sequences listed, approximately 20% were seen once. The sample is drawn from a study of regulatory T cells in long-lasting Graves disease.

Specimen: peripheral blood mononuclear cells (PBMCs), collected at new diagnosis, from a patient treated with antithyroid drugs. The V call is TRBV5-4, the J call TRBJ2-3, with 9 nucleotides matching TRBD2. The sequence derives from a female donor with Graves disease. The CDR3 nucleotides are TGTGCCAGCAGCTTGGTTGCGGGAGGGCTTGAAGATACGCAGTATTTT. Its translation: CASSLVAGGLEDTQYF.